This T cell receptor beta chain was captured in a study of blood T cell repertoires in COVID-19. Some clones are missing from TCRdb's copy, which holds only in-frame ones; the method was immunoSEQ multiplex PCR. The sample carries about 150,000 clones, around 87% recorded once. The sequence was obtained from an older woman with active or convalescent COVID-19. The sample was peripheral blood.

The CDR3 sequence is CASSFTGAGGPNTQYF. CDR3 nucleotides: TGCGCCAGCAGCTTTACTGGAGCGGGGGGGCCGAATACGCAGTATTTT. The chain is built from TRBV5-1 and TRBJ2-3, with 10 nucleotides matching TRBD2. The CDR3 is 16 residues long. The V gene's germline CDR1 is SGHRS and CDR2 YFSETQ. V gave up 2 bases and J gave up 7 bases; unmatched junction bases: 10.